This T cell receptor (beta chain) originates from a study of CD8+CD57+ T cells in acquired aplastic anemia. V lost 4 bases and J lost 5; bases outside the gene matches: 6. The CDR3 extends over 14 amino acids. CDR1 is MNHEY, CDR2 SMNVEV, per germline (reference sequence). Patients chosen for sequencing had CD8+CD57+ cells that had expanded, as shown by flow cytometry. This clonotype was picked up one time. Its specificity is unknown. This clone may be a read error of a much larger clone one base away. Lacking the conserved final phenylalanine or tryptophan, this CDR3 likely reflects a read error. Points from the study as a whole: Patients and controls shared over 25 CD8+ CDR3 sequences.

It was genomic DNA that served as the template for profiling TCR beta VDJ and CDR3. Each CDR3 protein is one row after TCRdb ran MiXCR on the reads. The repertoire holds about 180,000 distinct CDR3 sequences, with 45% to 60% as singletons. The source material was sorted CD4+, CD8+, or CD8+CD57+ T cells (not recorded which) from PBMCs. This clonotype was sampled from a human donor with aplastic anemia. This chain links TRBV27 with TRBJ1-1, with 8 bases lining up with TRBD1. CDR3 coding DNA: TGTGCCAGCAGTTCCCCAGGGGGCGGAACTGAAGCTTTCCTT. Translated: CASSSPGGGTEAFL.